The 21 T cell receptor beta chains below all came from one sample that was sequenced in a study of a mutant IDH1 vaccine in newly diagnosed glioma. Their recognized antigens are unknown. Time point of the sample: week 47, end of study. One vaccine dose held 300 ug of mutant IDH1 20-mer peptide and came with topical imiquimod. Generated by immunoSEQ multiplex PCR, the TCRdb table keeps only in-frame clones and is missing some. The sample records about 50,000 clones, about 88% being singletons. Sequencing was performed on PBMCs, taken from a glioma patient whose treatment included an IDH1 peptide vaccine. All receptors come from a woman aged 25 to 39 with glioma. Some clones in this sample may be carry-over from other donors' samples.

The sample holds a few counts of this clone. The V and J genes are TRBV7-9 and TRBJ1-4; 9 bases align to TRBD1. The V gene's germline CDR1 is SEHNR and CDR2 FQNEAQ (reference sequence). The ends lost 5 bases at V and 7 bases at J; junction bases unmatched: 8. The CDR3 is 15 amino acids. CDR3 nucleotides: TGTGCCAGCAGCATACGGACAGGGGTTGGTGAAAAACTGTTTTTT. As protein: CASSIRTGVGEKLFF.

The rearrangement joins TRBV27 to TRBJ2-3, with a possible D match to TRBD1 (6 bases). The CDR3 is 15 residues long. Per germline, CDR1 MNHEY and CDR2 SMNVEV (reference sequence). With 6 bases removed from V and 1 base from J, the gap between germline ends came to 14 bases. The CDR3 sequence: CASSYYPGGTDTQYF. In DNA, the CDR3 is TGTGCCAGCAGCTATTATCCAGGGGGCACAGATACGCAGTATTTT.

The CDR3 sequence is CASSYPNRGDEQYF. CDR3 in DNA: TGTGCCAGCAGTTACCCCAACAGGGGTGACGAGCAGTACTTC. The chain couples TRBV6-6 to TRBJ2-7; TRBD1 aligns across 7 bases. V was pared by 2 bases and J by 5 bases, with 6 bases of the junction left unmatched. The CDR3 spans 14 residues. The germline gives CDR1 MNHNY, CDR2 SVGAGI (reference sequence).

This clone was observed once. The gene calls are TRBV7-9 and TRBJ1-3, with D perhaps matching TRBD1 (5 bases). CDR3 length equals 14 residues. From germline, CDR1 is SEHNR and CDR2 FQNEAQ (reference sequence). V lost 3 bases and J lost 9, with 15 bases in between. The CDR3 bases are TGTGCCAGCAGCTTCGGGGGTGAGGGTGGCACCATATATTTT. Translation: CASSFGGEGGTIYF.

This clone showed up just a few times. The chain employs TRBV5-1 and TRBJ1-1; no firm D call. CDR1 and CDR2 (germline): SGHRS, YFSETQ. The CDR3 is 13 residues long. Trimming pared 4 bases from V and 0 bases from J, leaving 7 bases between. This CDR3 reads CASSTGMNTEAFF. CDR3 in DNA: TGCGCCAGCAGCACGGGGATGAACACTGAAGCTTTCTTT.

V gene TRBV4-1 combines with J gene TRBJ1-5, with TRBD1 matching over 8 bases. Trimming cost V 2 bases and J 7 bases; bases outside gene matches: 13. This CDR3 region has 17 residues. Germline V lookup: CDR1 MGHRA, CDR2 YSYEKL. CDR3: CASSQFYPGQVEQPQHF. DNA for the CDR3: TGCGCCAGCAGCCAATTCTACCCGGGACAGGTTGAACAGCCCCAGCATTTT.

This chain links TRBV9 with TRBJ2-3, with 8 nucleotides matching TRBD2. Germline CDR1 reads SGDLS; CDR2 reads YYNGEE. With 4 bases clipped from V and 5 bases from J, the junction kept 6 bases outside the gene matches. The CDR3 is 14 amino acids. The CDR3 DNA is TGTGCCAGCAGCCGGAGCGGGAGTGGAGATACGCAGTATTTT. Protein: CASSRSGSGDTQYF.

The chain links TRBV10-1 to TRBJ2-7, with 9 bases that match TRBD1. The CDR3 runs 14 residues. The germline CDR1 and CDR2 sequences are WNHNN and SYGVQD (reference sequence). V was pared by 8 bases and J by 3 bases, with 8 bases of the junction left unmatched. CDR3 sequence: CASYGQGTVYEQYF. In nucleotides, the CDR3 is TGCGCCAGCTATGGACAGGGGACCGTCTACGAGCAGTACTTC.

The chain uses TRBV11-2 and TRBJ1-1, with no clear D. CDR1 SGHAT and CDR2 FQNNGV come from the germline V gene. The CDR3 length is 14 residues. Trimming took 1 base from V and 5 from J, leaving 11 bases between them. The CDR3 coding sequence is TGTGCCAGCAGCTTAGTGGTTAAGGGTACTGAAGCTTTCTTT. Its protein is CASSLVVKGTEAFF.

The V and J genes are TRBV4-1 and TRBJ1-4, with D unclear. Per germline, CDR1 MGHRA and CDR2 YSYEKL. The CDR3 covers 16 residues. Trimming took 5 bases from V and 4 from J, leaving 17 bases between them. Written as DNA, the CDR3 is TGCGCCAGCAGCGGTGGCTCGACCGTACGTAATGAAAAACTGTTTTTT. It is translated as CASSGGSTVRNEKLFF.

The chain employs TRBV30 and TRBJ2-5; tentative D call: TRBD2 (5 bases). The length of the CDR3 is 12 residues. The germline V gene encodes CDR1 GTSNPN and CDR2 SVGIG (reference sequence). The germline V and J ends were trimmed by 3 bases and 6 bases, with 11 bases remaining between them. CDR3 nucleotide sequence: TGTGCCTGGAGGGCCCCGGGAAAGACCCAGTACTTC. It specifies CAWRAPGKTQYF.

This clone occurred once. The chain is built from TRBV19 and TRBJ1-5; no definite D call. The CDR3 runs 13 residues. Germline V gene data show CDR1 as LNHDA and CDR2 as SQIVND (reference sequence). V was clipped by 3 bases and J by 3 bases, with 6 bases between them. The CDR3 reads CASSIAVNQPQHF. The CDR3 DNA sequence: TGTGCCAGTAGTATTGCTGTCAATCAGCCCCAGCATTTT.

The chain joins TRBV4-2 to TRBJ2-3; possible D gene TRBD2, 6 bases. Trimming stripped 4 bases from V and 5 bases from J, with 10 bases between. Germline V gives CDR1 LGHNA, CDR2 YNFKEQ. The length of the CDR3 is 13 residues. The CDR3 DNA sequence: TGTGCCAGCAGCCGAGAAGCGGGAGATACGCAGTATTTT. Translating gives CASSREAGDTQYF.

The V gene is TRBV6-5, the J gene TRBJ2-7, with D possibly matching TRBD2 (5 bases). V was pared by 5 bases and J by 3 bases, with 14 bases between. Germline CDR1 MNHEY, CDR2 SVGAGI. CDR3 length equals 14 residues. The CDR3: CASSQDRGYYEQYF. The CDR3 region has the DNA TGTGCCAGCAGTCAAGACCGGGGTTACTACGAGCAGTACTTC.

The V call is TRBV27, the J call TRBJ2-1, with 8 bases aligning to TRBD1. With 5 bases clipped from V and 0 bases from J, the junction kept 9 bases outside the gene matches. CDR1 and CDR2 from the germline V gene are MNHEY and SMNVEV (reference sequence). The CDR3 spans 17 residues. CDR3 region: CASSPRDRGSSYNEQFF. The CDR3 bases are TGTGCCAGCAGTCCCCGAGACAGGGGAAGCTCCTACAATGAGCAGTTCTTC.

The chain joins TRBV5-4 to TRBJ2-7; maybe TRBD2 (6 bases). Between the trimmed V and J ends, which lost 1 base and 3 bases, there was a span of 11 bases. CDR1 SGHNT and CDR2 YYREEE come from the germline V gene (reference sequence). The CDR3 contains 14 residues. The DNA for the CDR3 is TGTGCCAGCAGCTTGAGGCAGGGAGGCTACGAGCAGTACTTC. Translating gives CASSLRQGGYEQYF.

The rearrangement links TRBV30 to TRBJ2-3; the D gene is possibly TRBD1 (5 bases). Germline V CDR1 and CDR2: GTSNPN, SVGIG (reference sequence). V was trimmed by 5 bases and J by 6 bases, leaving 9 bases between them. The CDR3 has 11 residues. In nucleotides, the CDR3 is TGTGCCTGGCAGGGTCTCGATACGCAGTATTTT. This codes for CAWQGLDTQYF.

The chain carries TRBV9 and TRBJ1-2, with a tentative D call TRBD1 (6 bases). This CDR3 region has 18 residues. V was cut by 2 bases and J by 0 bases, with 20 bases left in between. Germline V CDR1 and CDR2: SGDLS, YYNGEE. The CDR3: CASSVLPDGTGTNYGYTF. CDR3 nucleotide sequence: TGTGCCAGCAGCGTTTTGCCCGACGGCACAGGGACTAACTATGGCTACACCTTC.

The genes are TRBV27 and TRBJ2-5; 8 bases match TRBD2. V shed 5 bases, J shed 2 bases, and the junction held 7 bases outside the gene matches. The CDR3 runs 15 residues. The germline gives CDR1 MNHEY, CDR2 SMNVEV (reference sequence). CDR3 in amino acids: CASSPLAVLQETQYF. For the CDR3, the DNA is TGTGCCAGCAGTCCACTAGCGGTATTACAAGAGACCCAGTACTTC.

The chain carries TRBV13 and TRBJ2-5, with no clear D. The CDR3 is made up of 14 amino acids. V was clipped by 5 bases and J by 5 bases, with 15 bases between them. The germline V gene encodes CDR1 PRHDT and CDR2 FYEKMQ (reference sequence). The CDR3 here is CASSQGGPRETQYF. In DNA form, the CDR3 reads TGTGCCAGCAGCCAAGGCGGTCCACGGGAGACCCAGTACTTC.

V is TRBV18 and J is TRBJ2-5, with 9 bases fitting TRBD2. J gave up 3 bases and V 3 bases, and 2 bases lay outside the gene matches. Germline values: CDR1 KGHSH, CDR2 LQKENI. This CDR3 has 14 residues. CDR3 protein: CASSPASGEETQYF. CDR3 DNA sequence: TGTGCCAGCTCACCTGCTAGCGGGGAAGAGACCCAGTACTTC.